This note documents a single T cell receptor beta chain sequence. Participants spanned ages roughly 18 to 90 years and resided in over 20 US areas. Recovered status applied to Cohort 3 donors who had two consecutive negative PCRs. It also applied to those with clearance or with symptom resolution. Original data processing: Amplification of reference gene primers provided the estimated nucleated cell counts. Sequencing was performed with immunoSEQ multiplex PCR; in TCRdb, only in-frame clones are kept and a portion is missing. The DNA was the basis for D and trimming; V, J and clone size are from that table. The data hold roughly 150,000 clones, with 86% observed a single time. This entry is derived from a study of blood T cell repertoires in COVID-19. Study in general: In each case, the material was cDNA or gDNA derived from T cells, B-cell-depleted T cells, or PBMCs.

Trimming removed 4 bases from V and 5 bases from J, with 14 bases in between. The CDR3 totals 14 residues. Looked up from germline, CDR1 is LGHDT and CDR2 is YNNKEL (reference sequence). The sequence was collected from a man in his fifties who had recovered from COVID-19. This chain joins TRBV3-1 (or the pseudogene TRBV3-2) and TRBJ1-2, with no clear D. The sample comprised PBMCs or T cells enriched from blood (not recorded which). The CDR3 protein is CASSRSGSGYGYTF. DNA for the CDR3: TGTGCCAGCAGCCGTTCCGGGTCCGGATATGGCTACACCTTC.